This T cell receptor (beta chain) comes out of a study of OX40 agonist ivuxolimab in advanced cancers. On the study more broadly: Allowance was made for prior anti-PD-1, anti-PD-L1 or anti-CTLA-4 therapy, and about 40% had some. Partial responses were recorded for three patients, including one with hepatocellular carcinoma and two with cutaneous melanoma.

J was trimmed by 4 bases and V by 4 bases; bases with no gene match: 16. Germline CDR1 and CDR2: LNHNV and YYDKDF (reference sequence). The CDR3 is made up of 19 amino acids. Here immunoSEQ multiplex PCR was the method, and the copy in TCRdb shows in-frame clones only, minus some. The sample shows around 68,000 clones, 87% of them seen only once. The receptor was isolated from an adult with an advanced solid tumor such as melanoma, head and neck, liver or kidney cancer. This specimen was CD4+ or CD8+ T cells sorted from blood, taken in a trial of the OX40 agonist ivuxolimab. This chain uses TRBV15 with TRBJ2-7; 13 bases map to TRBD2. The DNA for the CDR3 is TGTGCCACCAGCACCTTTGGACTAGCGGGGGCACCAAACACTTACGAGCAGTACTTC. It specifies CATSTFGLAGAPNTYEQYF.